This record looks at one T cell receptor beta chain sequence and its context. The CDR3 spans 12 residues. Germline values: CDR1 SQVTM, CDR2 ANQGSEA. CD45RO-CCR7+CD27+CD95- cells counted as naive CD8+ T cells. These data are taken from a study of CXCR3-negative and CXCR3-positive naive CD8 T cells. In preparing the TRB cDNA libraries, 5' RACE with UMI labels was used. TCRdb reprocessed the 5' RACE reads and reports one entry per CDR3 protein, with no DNA. Seen in this sample are 45,000 to 65,000 distinct CDR3 sequences; the ten most common clones hold approximately 1.6%. The sample comprised naive CXCR3- CD8+ T cells from blood. As for subset: CD45RO-CCR7+CD27+CD95- naive CD8+ T cells lacking CXCR3 (TNR3-). The clonotype comes from a human donor in good health. Some clones in this sample may be carry-over from other donors' samples. The rearrangement uses TRBV29-1 and TRBJ2-2. CDR3 loop: CSVPYDTGELFF.